What follows are 23 T cell receptor beta chains derived from one specimen sequenced in a study of human T cells and chemical hapten exposure. Documented time point: patch test 1, 2 weeks after DPC sensitization. The treatment here: therapeutic diphenylcyclopropenone sensitization with weekly scalp DPC. MiXCR, applied by TCRdb to the RACE reads, yields one record per CDR3 protein. The sample lists roughly 100,000 distinct CDR3 sequences; about 11% were seen once. The source material was whole blood, sampled in connection with sensitization to the hapten diphenylcyclopropenone (DPC). The receptor set was obtained from a woman in her thirties or forties with alopecia areata. Some clones in this sample may be carry-over from other donors' samples.

The rearrangement links TRBV5-4 to TRBJ2-2; D is perhaps TRBD1 or TRBD2 (5 bases each). The germline CDR1 and CDR2 sequences are SGHNT and YYREEE (reference sequence). This CDR3 contains 15 residues. V gave up 6 bases and J gave up 2 bases, with 14 bases separating them. The CDR3 here is CASTLTGLNTGELFF. For the CDR3, the DNA is TGTGCCAGCACCCTTACGGGGCTAAACACCGGGGAGCTGTTTTTT.

This chain connects TRBV7-2 to TRBJ2-5; a weak D match, TRBD1 (6 bases). CDR1 is SGHTA, CDR2 FQGNSA, per germline. This CDR3 has 15 amino acids. V dropped 1 base and J dropped 4 bases, with 13 bases sitting between them. In DNA, the CDR3 is TGTGCCAGCAGCTTAGTGAGGGGCAGGGGAGAGACCCAGTACTTC. It specifies CASSLVRGRGETQYF.

This clonotype appeared a few times. The V gene is TRBV7-2, the J gene TRBJ2-5; D gene uncertain. This CDR3 region has 12 residues. Germline lookup yields CDR1 SGHTA and CDR2 FQGNSA. V gave up 5 bases and J gave up 6 bases, with 10 bases separating them. CDR3 nucleotides: TGTGCCAGCAGCAGCCAGCTTAAGACCCAGTACTTC. Residues: CASSSQLKTQYF.

In its sample, this clonotype was seen many times. The chain carries TRBV7-9 and TRBJ2-5; D possibly corresponds to TRBD1 (6 bases). This CDR3 is built from 14 residues. Trimming removed 3 bases from V and 1 base from J, with 9 bases in between. From germline, CDR1 is SEHNR and CDR2 FQNEAQ (reference sequence). The CDR3 region is CASSLGASQETQYF. CDR3 coding DNA: TGTGCCAGCAGCTTGGGGGCTTCCCAAGAGACCCAGTACTTC.

This clonotype was picked up one time. The CDR3 nucleotides are TGTGCCAGCAGTGGGACTAGCGGGAGAGTTACCGGGGAGCTGTTTTTT. It encodes CASSGTSGRVTGELFF. The gene calls are TRBV3-1 and TRBJ2-2; 14 bases align to TRBD2. The CDR3 is made up of 16 amino acids. The V segment lost 6 bases and the J segment 5 bases; nucleotides outside the gene matches: 5. Germline-derived CDR1 and CDR2 are LGHDT and YNNKEL (reference sequence).

This clonotype was seen ten or more times. The rearrangement links TRBV10-3 to TRBJ2-5; 9 nucleotides agree with TRBD2. CDR1 ENHRY and CDR2 SYGVKD come from the germline V gene. With 3 bases clipped from V and 5 bases from J, the junction kept 7 bases outside the gene matches. The CDR3 length is 15 residues. The chain's CDR3 is CAISEGSGSMETQYF. CDR3 DNA: TGTGCCATCAGTGAAGGTAGCGGGAGTATGGAGACCCAGTACTTC.

This clonotype has just a few counts. This chain uses TRBV19 with TRBJ1-1, with D possibly being TRBD1 (6 bases). Trimming pared 5 bases from V and 2 bases from J, leaving 18 bases between. Germline V gives CDR1 LNHDA, CDR2 SQIVND (reference sequence). This CDR3 spans 16 amino acids. CDR3 sequence: CASSRPGQLQNTEAFF. CDR3 coding DNA: TGTGCCAGTAGTCGTCCCGGACAGCTCCAAAACACTGAAGCTTTCTTT.

This clonotype was seen more than once but under ten times. CDR3 nucleotides: TGTGCCAGCAGTTACGGGGGGGCCGCTGAAGCTTTCTTT. It specifies CASSYGGAAEAFF. This chain connects TRBV6-2 or TRBV6-3 to TRBJ1-1; maybe TRBD1 (6 bases). CDR3 length: 13 amino acids. V lost 2 bases and J 6 bases, leaving 10 bases between the germline ends. Germline V CDR1 and CDR2: MNHEY, SVGEGT.

The genes are TRBV5-1 and TRBJ2-7; D ambiguous. This CDR3 region has 13 residues. V was pared by 4 bases and J by 7 bases, with 15 bases between. CDR1 is SGHRS and CDR2 is YFSETQ in the germline V gene. CDR3 sequence reads: CASSRLLMVEQYF. CDR3 bases: TGCGCCAGCAGCCGACTTCTGATGGTGGAGCAGTACTTC.

This clonotype was observed a few times. The chain joins TRBV28 to TRBJ2-2; D unresolved. Trimming took 4 bases from V and 6 from J, leaving 9 bases between them. CDR1 is MDHEN, CDR2 SYDVKM, per germline. The length of the CDR3 is 13 residues. The CDR3 here is CASSSPKAGELFF. The CDR3 DNA follows: TGTGCCAGCAGTTCCCCTAAGGCCGGGGAGCTGTTTTTT.

This clonotype was detected ten times or more. The rearrangement uses TRBV6-6 and TRBJ1-5, with 10 positions matching TRBD1. The CDR3 has 15 amino acids. Germline-derived CDR1 and CDR2 are MNHNY and SVGAGI (reference sequence). V lost 5 bases to trimming and J lost 2 bases; unmatched junction nucleotides: 3. CDR3 nucleotides: TGTGCCAGCAGTCCTGGACAGGGGGGCAATCAGCCCCAGCATTTT. It specifies CASSPGQGGNQPQHF.

This clonotype was seen ten or more times. The CDR3 region is CSVVGQGDADTQYF. For the CDR3, the DNA is TGCAGCGTTGTGGGACAGGGGGACGCAGATACGCAGTATTTT. V gene TRBV29-1 combines with J gene TRBJ2-3, with 11 nucleotides matching TRBD1. Germline V CDR1 and CDR2: SQVTM, ANQGSEA. J lost 4 bases, V lost 4 bases, and 4 bases had no gene match. The CDR3 contains 14 residues.

This clonotype has a count of ten or more. CDR3 loop: CASSPRQTGTRNTEAFF. The CDR3 coding sequence is TGTGCCAGCAGTCCCAGACAAACCGGGACGAGGAACACTGAAGCTTTCTTT. V usage is TRBV6-2 or TRBV6-3 and J usage is TRBJ1-1; D is perhaps TRBD1 (5 bases). There are 17 residues in the CDR3. V dropped 5 bases and J dropped 1 base, with 20 bases sitting between them. Germline V gene data show CDR1 as MNHEY and CDR2 as SVGEGT.

The chain combines TRBV20-1 with TRBJ1-1; no clear D. Germline CDR1 is DFQATT and CDR2 is SNEGSKA (reference sequence). This CDR3 is built from 15 residues. The V end lost 3 bases, the J end lost 0 bases, and 14 bases lay between the germline ends. CDR3 DNA: TGCAGTGCTAGGTCCTCCGGGGTAATGAACACTGAAGCTTTCTTT. Residues: CSARSSGVMNTEAFF.

This clonotype was found many times. A junction end diverges from the germline sequence, so it may reflect a read error. This chain uses TRBV19 with TRBJ1-5; 7 nucleotides agree with TRBD1. Germline V lookup: CDR1 LNHDA, CDR2 SQIVND (reference sequence). This CDR3 region has 13 residues. CDR3 amino acids: CASSWDSSQPQHF. DNA for the CDR3: TGTGCCAGTAGTTGGGACAGCAGTCAGCCCCAGCATTTT.

This clonotype was seen many times. The chain is built from TRBV7-9 and TRBJ1-2; tentatively, D is TRBD1 (5 bases). The V gene's germline CDR1 is SEHNR and CDR2 FQNEAQ (reference sequence). Deletions cut 5 bases from V and 2 bases from J, with 18 bases between. The CDR3 has 16 amino acids. DNA of the CDR3: TGTGCCAGCAGCCAGGGCCTCGGCGGGAAAAACTATGGCTACACCTTC. It translates to CASSQGLGGKNYGYTF. The full variable domain, its missing parts supplied by reference TRBV7-9 and TRBJ1-2, is DTGVSQNPRHKITKRGQNVTFRCDPISEHNRLYWYRQTLGQGPEFLTYFQNEAQLEKSRLLSDRFSAERPKGSFSTLEIQRTEQGDSAMYLCASSQGLGGKNYGYTFGSGTRLTVV.

Ten or more counts support this clonotype. The chain uses TRBV6-5 and TRBJ2-1, with D unclear. Looked up from germline, CDR1 is MNHEY and CDR2 is SVGAGI. V shed 6 bases and J shed 3 bases, with 3 bases lying between them. The length of the CDR3 is 11 residues. The DNA of the CDR3 is TGTGCCAGCAGGAACTACAATGAGCAGTTCTTC. Its translation is CASRNYNEQFF.

This clonotype was seen at least ten times. The chain combines TRBV20-1 with TRBJ2-7, with D hard to call. The CDR3 runs to 12 residues. From germline, CDR1 is DFQATT and CDR2 SNEGSKA (reference sequence). V was clipped by 0 bases and J by 7 bases, with 10 bases between them. The CDR3 loop reads CSARDNLGEQYF. DNA of the CDR3: TGCAGTGCTAGAGACAACCTTGGGGAGCAGTACTTC.

This clonotype was seen many times. V is TRBV6-5 and J is TRBJ1-5, with 7 bases identical to TRBD1. J lost 1 base, V lost 7 bases, and 7 bases had no gene match. Per the germline V gene, CDR1 is MNHEY and CDR2 is SVGAGI. The CDR3 runs 15 residues. The CDR3 nucleotides are TGTGCCAGCACCCAGGACAGGTCGAGCAATCAGCCCCAGCATTTT. It encodes CASTQDRSSNQPQHF.

This clonotype was recorded many times. The chain uses TRBV3-1 and TRBJ1-5, with a tentative D call TRBD1 (5 bases). CDR1 is LGHDT and CDR2 is YNNKEL in the germline V gene (reference sequence). The CDR3 has 16 amino acids. The V end lost 1 base, the J end lost 4 bases, and 14 bases lay between the germline ends. CDR3 coding DNA: TGTGCCAGCAGCCAAGGCGGGGGAACCCGAAATCAGCCCCAGCATTTT. This gives the protein CASSQGGGTRNQPQHF.

This clonotype was detected ten times or more. The chain joins TRBV29-1 to TRBJ2-7; possible D gene TRBD1, 6 bases. Germline CDR1 and CDR2: SQVTM and ANQGSEA. The CDR3 contains 13 residues. Trimming took off 4 bases at V and 0 bases at J, with 10 bases between the two ends. The CDR3 DNA reads as TGCAGCGTTGTGGAGACAGGCTCCTACGAGCAGTACTTC. Translating it yields CSVVETGSYEQYF.

This clonotype was counted only a few times. The rearrangement uses TRBV28 and TRBJ2-3; TRBD2 matches 9 bases. The CDR3 length is 16 residues. Germline V lookup: CDR1 MDHEN, CDR2 SYDVKM. Unmatched junction bases numbered 12, after V lost 6 bases and J lost 5 bases. The CDR3: CASRRAGTSNLDTQYF. Written as DNA, the CDR3 is TGTGCCAGCAGGCGAGCCGGGACTAGCAATTTAGATACGCAGTATTTT.

CDR3 coding DNA: TGTGCCAGCAGTTTATCCCGGGGATGGAACACTGAAGCTTTCTTT. Translation gives CASSLSRGWNTEAFF. This rearrangement joins TRBV27 to TRBJ1-1; no definite D call. Trimming took 0 bases from V and 1 from J, leaving 9 bases between them. Germline V gene lookup returns CDR1 MNHEY and CDR2 SMNVEV (reference sequence). The CDR3 length is 15 residues.